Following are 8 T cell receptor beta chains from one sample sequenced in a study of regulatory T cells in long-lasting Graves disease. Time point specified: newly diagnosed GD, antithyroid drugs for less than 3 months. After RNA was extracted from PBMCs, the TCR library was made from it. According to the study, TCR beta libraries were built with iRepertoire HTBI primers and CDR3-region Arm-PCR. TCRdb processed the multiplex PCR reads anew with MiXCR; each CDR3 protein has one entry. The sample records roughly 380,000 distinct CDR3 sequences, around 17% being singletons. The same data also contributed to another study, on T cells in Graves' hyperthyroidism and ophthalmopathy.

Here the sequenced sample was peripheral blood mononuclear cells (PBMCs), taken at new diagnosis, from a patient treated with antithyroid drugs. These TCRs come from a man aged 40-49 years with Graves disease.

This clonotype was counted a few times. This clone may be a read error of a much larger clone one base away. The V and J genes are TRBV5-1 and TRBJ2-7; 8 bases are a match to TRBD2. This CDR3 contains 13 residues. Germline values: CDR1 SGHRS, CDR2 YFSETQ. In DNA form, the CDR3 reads TGCGCCAGCAGCTTTACTAGCGGATACGAGCAGTGCTTC. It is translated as CASSFTSGYEQCF.

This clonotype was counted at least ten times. The CDR3 here is CASSPRDRFPEQYF. The CDR3 coding sequence is TGTGCCAGCTCACCACGGGACAGGTTTCCCGAGCAGTACTTC. V is TRBV18 and J is TRBJ2-7, with 8 bases lining up with TRBD1. Germline CDR1 KGHSH, CDR2 LQKENI. The V gene end was trimmed by 1 base and the J gene end by 6 bases; junction bases not matched to a gene: 5. The CDR3 runs to 14 residues.

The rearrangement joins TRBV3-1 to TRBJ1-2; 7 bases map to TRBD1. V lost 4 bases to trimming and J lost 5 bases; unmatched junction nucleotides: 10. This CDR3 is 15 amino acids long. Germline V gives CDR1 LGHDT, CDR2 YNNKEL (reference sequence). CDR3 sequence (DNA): TGTGCCAGCAGCCCTACCCTGGGACAGACTTATGGCTACACCTTC. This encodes CASSPTLGQTYGYTF.

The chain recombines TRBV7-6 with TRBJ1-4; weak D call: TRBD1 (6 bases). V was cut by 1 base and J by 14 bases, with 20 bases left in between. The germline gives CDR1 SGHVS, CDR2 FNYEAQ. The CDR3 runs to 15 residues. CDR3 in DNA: TGTGCCAGCAGCTTAGAAAACATCCGGGGGGCGCGCCTGTTTTTT. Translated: CASSLENIRGARLFF.

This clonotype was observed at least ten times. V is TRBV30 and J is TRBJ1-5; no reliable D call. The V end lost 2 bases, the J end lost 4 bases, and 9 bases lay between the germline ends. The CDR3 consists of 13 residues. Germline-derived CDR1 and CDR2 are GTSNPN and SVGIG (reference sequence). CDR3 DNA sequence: TGTGCCTGGAGTACACAGAGAAATCAGCCCCAGCATTTT. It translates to CAWSTQRNQPQHF.

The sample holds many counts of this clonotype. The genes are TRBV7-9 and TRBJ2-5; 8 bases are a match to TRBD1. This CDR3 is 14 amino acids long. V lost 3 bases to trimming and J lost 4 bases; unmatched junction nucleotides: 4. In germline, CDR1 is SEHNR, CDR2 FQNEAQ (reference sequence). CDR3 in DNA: TGTGCCAGCAGCTTTTCGGGACAGGTAGAGACCCAGTACTTC. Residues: CASSFSGQVETQYF.

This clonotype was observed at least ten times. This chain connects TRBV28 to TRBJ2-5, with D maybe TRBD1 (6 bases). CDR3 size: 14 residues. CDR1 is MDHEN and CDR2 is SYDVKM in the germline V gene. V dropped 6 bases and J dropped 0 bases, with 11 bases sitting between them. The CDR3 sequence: CASSRDRNQETQYF. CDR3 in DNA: TGTGCCAGCAGCAGAGACAGGAACCAAGAGACCCAGTACTTC. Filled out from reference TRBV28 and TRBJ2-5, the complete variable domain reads DVKVTQSSRYLVKRTGEKVFLECVQDMDHENMFWYRQDPGLGLRLIYFSYDVKMKEKGDIPEGYSVSREKKERFSLILESASTNQTSMYLCASSRDRNQETQYFGPGTRLLVL.

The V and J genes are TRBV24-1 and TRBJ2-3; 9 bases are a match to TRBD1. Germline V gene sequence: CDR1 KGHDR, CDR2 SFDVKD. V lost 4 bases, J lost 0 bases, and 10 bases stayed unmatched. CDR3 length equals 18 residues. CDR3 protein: CATSDVRDRETSTDTQYF. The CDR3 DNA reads TGTGCCACCAGTGACGTCCGGGACAGGGAAACTAGCACAGATACGCAGTATTTT.